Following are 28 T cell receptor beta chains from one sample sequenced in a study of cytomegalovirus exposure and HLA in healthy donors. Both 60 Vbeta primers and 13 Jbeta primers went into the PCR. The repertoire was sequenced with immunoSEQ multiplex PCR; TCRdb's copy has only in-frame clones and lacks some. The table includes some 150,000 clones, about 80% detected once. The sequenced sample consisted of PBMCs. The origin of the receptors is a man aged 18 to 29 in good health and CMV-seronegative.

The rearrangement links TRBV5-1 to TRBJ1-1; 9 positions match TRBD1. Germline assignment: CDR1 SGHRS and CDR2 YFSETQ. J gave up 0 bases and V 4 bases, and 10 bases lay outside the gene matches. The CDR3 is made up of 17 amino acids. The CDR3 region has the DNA TGCGCCAGCAGCCTGGGACAGGGTGCCCGCCTGAACACTGAAGCTTTCTTT. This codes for CASSLGQGARLNTEAFF.

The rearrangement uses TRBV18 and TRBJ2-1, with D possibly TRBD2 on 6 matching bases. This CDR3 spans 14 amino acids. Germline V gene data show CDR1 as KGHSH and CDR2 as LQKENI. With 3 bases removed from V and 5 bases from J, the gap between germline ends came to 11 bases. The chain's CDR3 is CASSPGLADNEQFF. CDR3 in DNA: TGTGCCAGCTCACCGGGACTGGCAGACAATGAGCAGTTCTTC. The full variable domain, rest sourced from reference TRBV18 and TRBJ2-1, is NAGVMQNPRHLVRRRGQEARLRCSPMKGHSHVYWYRQLPEEGLKFMVYLQKENIIDESGMPKERFSAEFPKEGPSILRIQQVVRGDSAAYFCASSPGLADNEQFFGPGTRLTVL.

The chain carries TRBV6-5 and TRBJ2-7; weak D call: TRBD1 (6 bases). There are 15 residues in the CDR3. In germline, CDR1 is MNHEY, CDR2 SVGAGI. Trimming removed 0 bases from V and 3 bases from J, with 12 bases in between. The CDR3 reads CASSYSIETGYEQYF. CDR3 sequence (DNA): TGTGCCAGCAGTTACTCGATCGAGACAGGCTACGAGCAGTACTTC.

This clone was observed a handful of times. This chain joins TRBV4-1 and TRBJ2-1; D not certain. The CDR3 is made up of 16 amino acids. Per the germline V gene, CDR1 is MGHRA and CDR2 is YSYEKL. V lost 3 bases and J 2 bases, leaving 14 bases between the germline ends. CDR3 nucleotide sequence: TGCGCCAGCAGCCACGGAGACGGCGGTACCTACAATGAGCAGTTCTTC. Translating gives CASSHGDGGTYNEQFF.

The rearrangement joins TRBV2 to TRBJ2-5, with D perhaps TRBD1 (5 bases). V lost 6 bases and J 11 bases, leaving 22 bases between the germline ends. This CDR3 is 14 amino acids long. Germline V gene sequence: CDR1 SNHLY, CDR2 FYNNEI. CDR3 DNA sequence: TGTGCCAGCAGACGAACGCGACAGCACCAAGAGCAGTACTTC. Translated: CASRRTRQHQEQYF. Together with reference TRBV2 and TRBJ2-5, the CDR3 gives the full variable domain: EPEVTQTPSHQVTQMGQEVILRCVPISNHLYFYWYRQILGQKVEFLVSFYNNEISEKSEIFDDQFSVERPDGSNFTLKIRSTKLEDSAMYFCASRRTRQHQEQYFGPGTRLLVL.

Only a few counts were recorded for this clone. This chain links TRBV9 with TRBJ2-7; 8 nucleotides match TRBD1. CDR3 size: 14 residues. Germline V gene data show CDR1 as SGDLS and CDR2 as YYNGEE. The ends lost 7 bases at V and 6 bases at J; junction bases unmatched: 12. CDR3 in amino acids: CASGRGGQGVEQYF. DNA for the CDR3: TGTGCCAGCGGCCGGGGCGGACAGGGCGTCGAGCAGTACTTC.

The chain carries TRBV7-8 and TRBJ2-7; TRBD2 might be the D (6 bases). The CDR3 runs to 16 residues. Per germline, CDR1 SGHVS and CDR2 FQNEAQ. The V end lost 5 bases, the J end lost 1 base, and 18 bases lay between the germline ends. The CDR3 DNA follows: TGTGCCAGCAGCCCGTCGGGAGCGAGCGTATCCTACGAGCAGTACTTC. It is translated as CASSPSGASVSYEQYF.

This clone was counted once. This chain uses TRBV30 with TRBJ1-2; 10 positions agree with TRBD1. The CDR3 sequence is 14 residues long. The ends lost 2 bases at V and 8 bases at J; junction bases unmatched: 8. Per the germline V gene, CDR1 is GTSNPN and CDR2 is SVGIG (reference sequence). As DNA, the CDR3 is TGTGCCTGGAGTTTCCGGGACAGGGGTCACGGCTACACCTTC. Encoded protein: CAWSFRDRGHGYTF.

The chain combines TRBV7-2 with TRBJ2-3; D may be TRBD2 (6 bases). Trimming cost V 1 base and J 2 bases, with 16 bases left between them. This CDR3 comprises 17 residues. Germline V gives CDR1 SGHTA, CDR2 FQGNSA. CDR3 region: CASSLVVKTSSTDTQYF. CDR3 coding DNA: TGTGCCAGCAGCTTAGTAGTCAAAACTAGCTCCACAGATACGCAGTATTTT.

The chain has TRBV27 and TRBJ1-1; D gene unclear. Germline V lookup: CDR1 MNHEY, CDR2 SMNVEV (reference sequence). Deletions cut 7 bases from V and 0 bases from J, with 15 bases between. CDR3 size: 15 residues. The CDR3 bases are TGTGCCAGCACCGCCTCGGCAGGTATGAACACTGAAGCTTTCTTT. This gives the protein CASTASAGMNTEAFF.

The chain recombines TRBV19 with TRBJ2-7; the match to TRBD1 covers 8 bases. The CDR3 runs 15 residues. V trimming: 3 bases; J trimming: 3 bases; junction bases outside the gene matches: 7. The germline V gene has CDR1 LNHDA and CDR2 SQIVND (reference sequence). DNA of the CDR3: TGTGCCAGTAGTATCATCGGGACAGGCTACTACGAGCAGTACTTC. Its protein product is CASSIIGTGYYEQYF.

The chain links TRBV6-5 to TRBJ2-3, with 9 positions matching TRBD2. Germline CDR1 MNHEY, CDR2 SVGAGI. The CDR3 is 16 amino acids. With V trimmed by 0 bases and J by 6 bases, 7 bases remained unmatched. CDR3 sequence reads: CASSYSGSGGLDTQYF. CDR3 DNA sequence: TGTGCCAGCAGTTACTCGGGTAGCGGGGGCCTCGATACGCAGTATTTT.

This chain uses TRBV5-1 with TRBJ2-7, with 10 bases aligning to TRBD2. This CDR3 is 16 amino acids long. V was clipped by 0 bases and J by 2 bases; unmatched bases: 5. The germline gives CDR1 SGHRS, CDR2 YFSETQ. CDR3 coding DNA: TGCGCCAGCAGCTTGGGGGTAGCGGGGGGTACCTACGAGCAGTACTTC. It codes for CASSLGVAGGTYEQYF.

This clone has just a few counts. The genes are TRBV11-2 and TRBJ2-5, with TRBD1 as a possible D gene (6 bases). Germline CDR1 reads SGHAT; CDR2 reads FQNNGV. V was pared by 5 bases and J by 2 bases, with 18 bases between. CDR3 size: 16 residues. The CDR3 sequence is CASSNRTDILQETQYF. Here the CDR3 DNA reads TGTGCCAGCAGCAACAGGACAGACATTTTGCAAGAGACCCAGTACTTC.

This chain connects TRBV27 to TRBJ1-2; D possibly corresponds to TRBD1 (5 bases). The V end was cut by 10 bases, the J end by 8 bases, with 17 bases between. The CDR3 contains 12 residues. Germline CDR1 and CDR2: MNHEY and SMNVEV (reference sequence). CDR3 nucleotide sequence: TGTGCCACCAAACGGGACTCAAGGGGCTACACCTTC. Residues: CATKRDSRGYTF.

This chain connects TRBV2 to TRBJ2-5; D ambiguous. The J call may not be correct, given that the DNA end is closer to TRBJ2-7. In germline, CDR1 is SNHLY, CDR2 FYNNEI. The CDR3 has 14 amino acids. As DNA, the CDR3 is TGTGCCAGCAGACCTAGGCAGAGCTCCTACGAGCAGTACTTC. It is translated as CASRPRQSSYEQYF.

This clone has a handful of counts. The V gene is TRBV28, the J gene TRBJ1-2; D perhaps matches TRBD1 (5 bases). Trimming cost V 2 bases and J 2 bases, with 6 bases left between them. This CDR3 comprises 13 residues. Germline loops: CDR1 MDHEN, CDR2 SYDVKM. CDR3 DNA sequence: TGTGCCAGCAGTTTACAGGGAAACTATGGCTACACCTTC. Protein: CASSLQGNYGYTF.

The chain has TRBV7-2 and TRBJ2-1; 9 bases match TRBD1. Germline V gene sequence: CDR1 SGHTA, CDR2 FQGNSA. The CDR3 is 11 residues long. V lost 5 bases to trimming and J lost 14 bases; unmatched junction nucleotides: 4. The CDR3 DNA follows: TGTGCCAGCAGCCACAGGACAGGGGAGTTCTTC. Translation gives CASSHRTGEFF.

This chain's CDR3 is CASSPWTAGTYNEQFF. Written as DNA, the CDR3 is TGTGCCAGCAGCCCTTGGACGGCGGGAACCTACAATGAGCAGTTCTTC. The gene calls are TRBV7-6 and TRBJ2-1, with D perhaps matching TRBD2 (6 bases). The CDR3 covers 16 residues. Germline CDR1 SGHVS, CDR2 FNYEAQ. Trimming left V 5 bases short and J 2 bases short, with 16 bases between.

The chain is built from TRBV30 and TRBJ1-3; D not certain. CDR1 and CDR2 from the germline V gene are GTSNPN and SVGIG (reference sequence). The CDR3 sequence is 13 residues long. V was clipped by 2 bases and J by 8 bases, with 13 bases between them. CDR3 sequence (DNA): TGTGCCTGGAGTCGCCGGCTTCGGGACACCATATATTTT. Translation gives CAWSRRLRDTIYF.

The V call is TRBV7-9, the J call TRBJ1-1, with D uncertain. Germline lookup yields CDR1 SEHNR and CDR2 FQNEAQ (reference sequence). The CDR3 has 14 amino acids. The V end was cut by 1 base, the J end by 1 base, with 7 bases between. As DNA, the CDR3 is TGTGCCAGCAGCTTAGGGGAGGAGAACACTGAAGCTTTCTTT. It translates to CASSLGEENTEAFF.

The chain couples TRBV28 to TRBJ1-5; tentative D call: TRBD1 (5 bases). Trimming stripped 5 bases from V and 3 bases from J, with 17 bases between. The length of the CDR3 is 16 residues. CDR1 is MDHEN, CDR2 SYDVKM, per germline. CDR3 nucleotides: TGTGCCAGCAGTCGCCGGGACTGGGTGGCCAATCAGCCCCAGCATTTT. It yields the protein CASSRRDWVANQPQHF.

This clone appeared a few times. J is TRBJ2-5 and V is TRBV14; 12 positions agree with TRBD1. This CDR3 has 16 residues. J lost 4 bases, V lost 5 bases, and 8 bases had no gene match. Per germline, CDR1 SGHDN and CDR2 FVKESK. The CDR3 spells CASSSRDRGLRETQYF. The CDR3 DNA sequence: TGTGCCAGCAGCTCCCGGGACAGGGGGCTAAGAGAGACCCAGTACTTC.

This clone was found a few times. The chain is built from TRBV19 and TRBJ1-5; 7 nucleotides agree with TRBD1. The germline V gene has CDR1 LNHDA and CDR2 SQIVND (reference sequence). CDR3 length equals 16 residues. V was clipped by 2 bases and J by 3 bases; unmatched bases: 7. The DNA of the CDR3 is TGTGCCAGTAGTATAAGGGACAGCCAATTCAATCAGCCCCAGCATTTT. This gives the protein CASSIRDSQFNQPQHF.

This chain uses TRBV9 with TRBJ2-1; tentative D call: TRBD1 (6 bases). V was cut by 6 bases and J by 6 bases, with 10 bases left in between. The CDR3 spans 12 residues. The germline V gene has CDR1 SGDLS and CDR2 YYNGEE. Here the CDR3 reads CASNMGANEQFF. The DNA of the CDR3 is TGTGCCAGCAATATGGGGGCCAATGAGCAGTTCTTC.

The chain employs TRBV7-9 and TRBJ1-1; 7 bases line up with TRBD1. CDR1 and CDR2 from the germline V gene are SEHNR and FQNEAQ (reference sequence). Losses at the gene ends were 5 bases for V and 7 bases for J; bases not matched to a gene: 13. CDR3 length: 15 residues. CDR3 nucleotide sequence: TGTGCCAGCAGCCCCCTCCAGGGGGTGTGGGTTGAAGCTTTCTTT. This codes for CASSPLQGVWVEAFF.

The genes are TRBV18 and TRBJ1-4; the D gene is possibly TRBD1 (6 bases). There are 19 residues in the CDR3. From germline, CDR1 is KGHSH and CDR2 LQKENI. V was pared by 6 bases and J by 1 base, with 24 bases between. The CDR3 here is CASSGLGTTPPGTNEKLFF. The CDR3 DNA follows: TGTGCCAGCTCCGGCCTGGGGACAACACCCCCCGGAACTAATGAAAAACTGTTTTTT.

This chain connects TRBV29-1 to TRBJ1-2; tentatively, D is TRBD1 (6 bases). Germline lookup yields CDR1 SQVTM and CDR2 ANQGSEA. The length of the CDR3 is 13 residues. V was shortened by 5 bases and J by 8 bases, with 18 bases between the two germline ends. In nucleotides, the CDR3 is TGCAGCGTTCCCAGCGGGGGGGCGGGAGGCTACACCTTC. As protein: CSVPSGGAGGYTF.